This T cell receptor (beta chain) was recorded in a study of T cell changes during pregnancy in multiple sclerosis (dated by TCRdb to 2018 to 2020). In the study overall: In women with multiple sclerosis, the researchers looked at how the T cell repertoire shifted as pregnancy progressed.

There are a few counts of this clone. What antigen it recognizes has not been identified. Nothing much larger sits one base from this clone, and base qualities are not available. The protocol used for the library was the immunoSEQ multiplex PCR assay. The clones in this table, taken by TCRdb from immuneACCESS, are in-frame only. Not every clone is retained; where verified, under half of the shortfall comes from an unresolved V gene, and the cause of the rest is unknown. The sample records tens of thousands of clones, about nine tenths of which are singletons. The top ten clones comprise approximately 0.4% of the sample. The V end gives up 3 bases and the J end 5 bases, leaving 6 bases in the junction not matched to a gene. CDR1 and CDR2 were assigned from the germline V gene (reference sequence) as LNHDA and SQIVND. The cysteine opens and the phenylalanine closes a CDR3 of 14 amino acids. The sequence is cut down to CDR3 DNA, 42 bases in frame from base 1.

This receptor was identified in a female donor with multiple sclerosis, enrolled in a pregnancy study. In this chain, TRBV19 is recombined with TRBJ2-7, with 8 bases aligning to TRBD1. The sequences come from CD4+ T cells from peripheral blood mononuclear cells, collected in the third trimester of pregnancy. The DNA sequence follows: TGTGCCAGTAGTATGGGTCAGGGGGCCCACGAGCAGTACTTC. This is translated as CASSMGQGAHEQYF.